The 23 T cell receptor beta chains in this list originate from one sample, sequenced in a study of blood T cell repertoires in COVID-19. Libraries were prepared by immunoSEQ multiplex PCR; TCRdb keeps only in-frame clonotypes and omits some of them. The sample holds fewer than 300,000 clones, around 82% seen once. The sequencing input was peripheral blood. Receptor source: a human donor in a cohort sampled during active COVID-19.

This clone appeared a single time. This chain uses TRBV6-1 with TRBJ2-1; 7 nucleotides line up with TRBD2. This CDR3 region has 15 residues. Germline CDR1 is MNHNS and CDR2 is SASEGT. J was trimmed by 12 bases and V by 2 bases; bases with no gene match: 13. The CDR3 sequence: CASSENVLAGVGQFF. The CDR3, as DNA: TGTGCCAGCAGTGAAAATGTTCTTGCGGGAGTGGGGCAGTTCTTC.

The chain employs TRBV5-1 and TRBJ2-7; D not resolved. The V gene lost 5 bases and the J gene lost 0 bases, with 15 bases spanning the gap. The CDR3 length is 15 residues. Germline V gene sequence: CDR1 SGHRS, CDR2 YFSETQ. CDR3 DNA sequence: TGCGCCAGCAGGGCTGGTACTTCTAGCTCCTACGAGCAGTACTTC. This translates into CASRAGTSSSYEQYF.

The chain links TRBV5-1 to TRBJ2-7; 11 positions agree with TRBD2. CDR3 size: 17 residues. Trimming cost V 1 base and J 5 bases; bases outside gene matches: 11. Germline V lookup: CDR1 SGHRS, CDR2 YFSETQ. CDR3 sequence: CASSLMKTSGSVDEQYF. CDR3 DNA sequence: TGCGCCAGCAGCTTGATGAAAACTAGCGGGAGCGTCGACGAGCAGTACTTC. The full variable domain, completed using reference TRBV5-1 and TRBJ2-7, is KAGVTQTPRYLIKTRGQQVTLSCSPISGHRSVSWYQQTPGQGLQFLFEYFSETQRNKGNFPGRFSGRQFSNSRSEMNVSTLELGDSALYLCASSLMKTSGSVDEQYFGPGTRLTVT.

V and J are TRBV5-6 and TRBJ1-3; 7 bases are shared with TRBD1. CDR3 length: 17 amino acids. Germline CDR1 is SGHDT and CDR2 is YYEEEE. The V gene end was trimmed by 1 base and the J gene end by 3 bases; junction bases not matched to a gene: 10. For the CDR3, the DNA is TGTGCCAGCAGCTTGCTGAGGGCCAGGGGGAGTGGAAACACCATATATTTT. It codes for CASSLLRARGSGNTIYF.

The genes are TRBV6-2 or TRBV6-3 and TRBJ2-2; the D gene is possibly TRBD2 (7 bases). V was pared by 2 bases and J by 1 base, with 14 bases between. There are 17 residues in the CDR3. CDR1 and CDR2 from the germline V gene are MNHEY and SVGEGT. DNA of the CDR3: TGTGCCAGCAGTTACACCGGGGGGCGGATGAACACCGGGGAGCTGTTTTTT. This sequence encodes CASSYTGGRMNTGELFF.

This clone was counted a single time. V gene TRBV21-1 combines with J gene TRBJ2-3; the listed D gene, TRBD1, was not tested against the DNA. TRBV21-1 is classified as a pseudogene. There are 16 residues in the CDR3. CDR3 coding DNA: TGTGCCAGCAGCCCTAAGGGGCAGGGGTCAACAGATACGCAGTATTTT. It encodes CASSPKGQGSTDTQYF.

CDR3 region: CASSVQGIGGYTF. The CDR3 bases are TGTGCCAGCAGCGTCCAGGGGATCGGTGGCTACACCTTC. The V gene is TRBV9, the J gene TRBJ1-2; D might be TRBD1 (6 bases). The CDR3 is made up of 13 amino acids. Trimming took 2 bases from V and 7 from J, leaving 12 bases between them. The V gene's germline CDR1 is SGDLS and CDR2 YYNGEE.

The chain combines TRBV19 with TRBJ2-2; 9 bases align to TRBD2. This CDR3 spans 13 amino acids. Germline values: CDR1 LNHDA, CDR2 SQIVND (reference sequence). J was trimmed by 13 bases and V by 3 bases; bases with no gene match: 6. As DNA, the CDR3 is TGTGCCAGTAGTATTATAGCGGGGGTCCCGCTGTTTTTT. It yields the protein CASSIIAGVPLFF.

This sequence joins TRBV9 and TRBJ2-7; D might be TRBD2 (6 bases). Per the germline V gene, CDR1 is SGDLS and CDR2 is YYNGEE. This CDR3 contains 14 residues. With 0 bases removed from V and 7 bases from J, the gap between germline ends came to 14 bases. The CDR3 loop is CASSVEGSGTEQYF. The CDR3, as DNA: TGTGCCAGCAGCGTAGAAGGGTCGGGGACTGAGCAGTACTTC.

V and J are TRBV19 and TRBJ1-5, with D perhaps TRBD1 (5 bases). The germline V and J ends were trimmed by 6 bases and 5 bases, with 17 bases remaining between them. CDR1 is LNHDA and CDR2 is SQIVND in the germline V gene (reference sequence). This CDR3 region has 15 residues. DNA for the CDR3: TGTGCCAGTAGGGCGGCAGGGTCTGGCGATCAGCCCCAGCATTTT. The encoded protein is CASRAAGSGDQPQHF.

This clone showed up just once. The gene calls are TRBV5-5 and TRBJ1-6; D is uncertain. The V gene lost 0 bases and the J gene lost 11 bases, with 9 bases spanning the gap. This CDR3 has 13 residues. Germline V gene lookup returns CDR1 SGHKS and CDR2 YYEKEE (reference sequence). In DNA, the CDR3 is TGTGCCAGCAGCTTGGCCTCCTCTCCACCCCTCCACTTT. Protein sequence: CASSLASSPPLHF.

The chain carries TRBV5-1 and TRBJ2-5; D may be TRBD1 (5 bases). CDR1 is SGHRS, CDR2 YFSETQ, per germline. This CDR3 is built from 16 residues. V lost 4 bases and J lost 1, with 17 bases in between. In DNA form, the CDR3 reads TGCGCCAGCAGCCCTGCAGATGTGACAGCCCAAGAGACCCAGTACTTC. Translation gives CASSPADVTAQETQYF.

The chain recombines TRBV28 with TRBJ1-2, with TRBD1 matching 10 bases. Germline values: CDR1 MDHEN, CDR2 SYDVKM. V was clipped by 3 bases and J by 5 bases; unmatched bases: 3. The CDR3 has 14 amino acids. Here the CDR3 DNA reads TGTGCCAGCAGTTTTGGGACAGGGGTTTATGGCTACACCTTC. Translated: CASSFGTGVYGYTF.

The J gene is TRBJ2-5, the V gene TRBV5-1; maybe TRBD2 (5 bases). Trimming removed 4 bases at V and 5 bases at J, with 15 bases between. CDR3 length equals 14 residues. The germline gives CDR1 SGHRS, CDR2 YFSETQ. The CDR3 DNA follows: TGCGCCAGCAGCGCACTAGTACCCAGGGAGACCCAGTACTTC. It yields the protein CASSALVPRETQYF.

This clone appeared once. This chain connects TRBV18 to TRBJ1-4; 7 bases are shared with TRBD1. This CDR3 contains 15 residues. The trim removed 1 base at V and 8 bases at J, leaving 7 bases unmatched. CDR1 and CDR2 from the germline V gene are KGHSH and LQKENI. The DNA of the CDR3 is TGTGCCAGCTCACCACAGGGGGCTGAAGGGGAAAAACTGTTTTTT. It specifies CASSPQGAEGEKLFF.

This chain joins TRBV15 and TRBJ2-3, with D possibly TRBD2 on 5 matching bases. Germline-derived CDR1 and CDR2 are LNHNV and YYDKDF (reference sequence). Trimming cost V 9 bases and J 1 base, with 8 bases left between them. The CDR3 is made up of 12 amino acids. The DNA for the CDR3 is TGTGCCACAAGGCGGGGCACAGATACGCAGTATTTT. It codes for CATRRGTDTQYF. Variable domain in full (rest from reference TRBV15 and TRBJ2-3): DAMVIQNPRYQVTQFGKPVTLSCSQTLNHNVMYWYQQKSSQAPKLLFHYYDKDFNNEADTPDNFQSRRPNTSFCFLDIRSPGLGDTAMYLCATRRGTDTQYFGPGTRLTVL.

The gene calls are TRBV2 and TRBJ2-7; 8 nucleotides line up with TRBD2. The V segment lost 5 bases and the J segment 4 bases; nucleotides outside the gene matches: 7. This CDR3 contains 14 residues. Per germline, CDR1 SNHLY and CDR2 FYNNEI. For the CDR3, the DNA is TGTGCCAGCAGTTATAGCGGGGTACTTTACGAGCAGTACTTC. Translated: CASSYSGVLYEQYF.

This clone was seen a few times. The chain uses TRBV6-5 and TRBJ1-2; 10 positions match TRBD1. Germline V CDR1 and CDR2: MNHEY, SVGAGI. The CDR3 covers 15 residues. The junction had 8 bases not matched to a gene; V was cut back by 6 bases and J by 4 bases. The CDR3, as DNA: TGTGCCAGCAGCGCCCGGGGACAGGGGAGCTATGGCTACACCTTC. Translating it yields CASSARGQGSYGYTF.

The chain uses TRBV10-2 and TRBJ2-1; TRBD2 matches 12 bases. This CDR3 region has 18 residues. The trim removed 6 bases at V and 0 bases at J, leaving 9 bases unmatched. Germline values: CDR1 WSHSY, CDR2 SAAADI. CDR3 in DNA: TGCGCCAGCAGCGGGACGCCGGGACTAGCGGGCTCCTACAATGAGCAGTTCTTC. Protein: CASSGTPGLAGSYNEQFF.

The chain is built from TRBV10-3 and TRBJ1-2; the D is unclear. Germline CDR1 reads ENHRY; CDR2 reads SYGVKD. Trimming left V 0 bases short and J 4 bases short, with 15 bases between. This CDR3 is 16 amino acids long. The CDR3 sequence is CAISESSQYPGYGYTF. Written as DNA, the CDR3 is TGTGCCATCAGTGAGTCATCCCAGTATCCTGGCTATGGCTACACCTTC.

V gene TRBV4-3 combines with J gene TRBJ2-3; TRBD1 matches 9 bases. Trimming cost V 1 base and J 4 bases; bases outside gene matches: 6. Looked up from germline, CDR1 is LGHNA and CDR2 is YSLEER. There are 16 residues in the CDR3. DNA of the CDR3: TGCGCCAGCAGCCAAGTGGGGACAGGGATATCAGATACGCAGTATTTT. Protein sequence: CASSQVGTGISDTQYF.

This clone was found a few times. V is TRBV5-1 and J is TRBJ2-3, with 7 bases aligning to TRBD1. V shed 6 bases, J shed 4 bases, and the junction held 8 bases outside the gene matches. CDR3 length: 14 residues. CDR1 and CDR2 from the germline V gene are SGHRS and YFSETQ. The CDR3 DNA reads TGCGCCAGCAAACTACAGGGGATTGCAGATACGCAGTATTTT. Encoded protein: CASKLQGIADTQYF.

The rearrangement joins TRBV30 to TRBJ1-2; D call uncertain. V was clipped by 4 bases and J by 4 bases, with 10 bases between them. This CDR3 region has 12 residues. Germline assignment: CDR1 GTSNPN and CDR2 SVGIG (reference sequence). The DNA of the CDR3 is TGTGCCTGGATTGGGCCCCCCTATGGCTACACCTTC. Translated, it gives CAWIGPPYGYTF.